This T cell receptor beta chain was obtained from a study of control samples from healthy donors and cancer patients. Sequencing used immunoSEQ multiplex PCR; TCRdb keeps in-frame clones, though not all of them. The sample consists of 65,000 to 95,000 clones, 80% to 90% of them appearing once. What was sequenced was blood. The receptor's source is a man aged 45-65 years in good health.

The chain's CDR3 is CASSQVSEEADTQYF. The CDR3 coding sequence is TGTGCCAGCAGCCAAGTGTCAGAGGAGGCAGATACGCAGTATTTT. This chain links TRBV3-1 (or the pseudogene TRBV3-2) with TRBJ2-3; possibly TRBD2 for D (5 bases). The CDR3 is 15 amino acids. V gave up 1 base and J gave up 4 bases, with 12 bases separating them. The germline gives CDR1 LGHDT, CDR2 YNNKEL (reference sequence).